This entry lists 4 T cell receptor beta chains sequenced from one sample in a study of follicular helper T cells after annual influenza vaccination. Time point meaning: 2014-2015 season, pre-vaccination. Assay: immunoSEQ multiplex PCR; the TCRdb copy retains only in-frame clones and omits some. This table has several thousand clones, 80% appearing once. Here the sequenced sample was CXCR5+ CD38- circulating T follicular helper cells from blood, taken on the day of influenza vaccination. Subset given: circulating Tfh, non-naive CD4+CXCR5+PD-1+ (ICOS+CD38+ or ICOS-CD38-). The receptors originated from an adult who received the influenza vaccine.

The gene calls are TRBV5-1 and TRBJ1-1, with TRBD1 matching over 9 bases. Per germline, CDR1 SGHRS and CDR2 YFSETQ. This CDR3 has 16 residues. The trim removed 0 bases at V and 1 base at J, leaving 4 bases unmatched. CDR3: CASSLGWTGANTEAFF. For the CDR3, the DNA is TGCGCCAGCAGCTTGGGTTGGACAGGGGCGAACACTGAAGCTTTCTTT.

V is TRBV10-2 and J is TRBJ1-5; the D is unclear. CDR3 length: 13 amino acids. Trimming took off 6 bases at V and 0 bases at J, with 6 bases between the two ends. From germline, CDR1 is WSHSY and CDR2 SAAADI. This CDR3 is CASRQSSNQPQHF. The CDR3 nucleotides are TGCGCCAGCAGGCAGAGTAGCAATCAGCCCCAGCATTTT.

V gene TRBV21-1 combines with J gene TRBJ2-7; the table gives TRBD2 as D, unverified against the DNA. TRBV21-1 is flagged as a pseudogene. CDR3 size: 15 residues. The DNA of the CDR3 is TGTGCCAGCAGCAGTAGCGGGGGGGAAAGGATCGAGCAGTACTTC. Amino acids: CASSSSGGERIEQYF.

The CDR3 here is CASSYRGEGNQPQHF. The CDR3 DNA reads as TGTGCCAGCAGTTACAGGGGTGAAGGCAATCAGCCCCAGCATTTT. The genes are TRBV28 and TRBJ1-5; TRBD1 matches at 7 bases. V shed 4 bases and J 2 bases; nucleotides not matched to a gene: 5. The length of the CDR3 is 15 residues. The germline V gene has CDR1 MDHEN and CDR2 SYDVKM.